The next 15 T cell receptor beta chains were all read from a single sample in a study of blood T cell repertoires in COVID-19. Data came from immunoSEQ multiplex PCR; TCRdb stores just in-frame clones and leaves some out. Here the sample spans approximately 110,000 clones, more than 65% being singletons. Sequencing was carried out using peripheral blood. The receptors originated from a man aged 50 to 60 with acute or convalescent COVID-19.

The chain carries TRBV19 and TRBJ1-1, with 7 bases that match TRBD1. CDR3 length equals 15 residues. The J segment lost 2 bases and the V segment lost 5 bases, leaving 8 bases of the junction unmatched. Germline assignment: CDR1 LNHDA and CDR2 SQIVND (reference sequence). For the CDR3, the DNA is TGTGCCAGTAGTTTCCGACAGGGAGTCAACACTGAAGCTTTCTTT. It yields the protein CASSFRQGVNTEAFF.

The chain carries TRBV28 and TRBJ1-5; TRBD1 agrees at 8 bases. Losses at the gene ends were 4 bases for V and 6 bases for J; bases not matched to a gene: 5. The CDR3 is made up of 14 amino acids. Germline V lookup: CDR1 MDHEN, CDR2 SYDVKM. The DNA of the CDR3 is TGTGCCAGCAGTTGGACAGGGTGGTCTCAGCCCCAGCATTTT. Protein: CASSWTGWSQPQHF. Drawing the rest from reference TRBV28 and TRBJ1-5, the complete variable domain is DVKVTQSSRYLVKRTGEKVFLECVQDMDHENMFWYRQDPGLGLRLIYFSYDVKMKEKGDIPEGYSVSREKKERFSLILESASTNQTSMYLCASSWTGWSQPQHFGDGTRLSIL.

This chain uses TRBV13 with TRBJ1-6, with 8 bases identical to TRBD1. The germline V gene encodes CDR1 PRHDT and CDR2 FYEKMQ (reference sequence). This CDR3 contains 15 residues. The V gene end was trimmed by 5 bases and the J gene end by 9 bases; junction bases not matched to a gene: 9. The chain's CDR3 is CASSPHRQGPSPLHF. CDR3 nucleotide sequence: TGTGCCAGCAGCCCCCATCGACAGGGGCCTTCACCCCTCCACTTT.

J is TRBJ2-1 and V is TRBV9, with 8 nucleotides matching TRBD2. This CDR3 contains 15 residues. Germline V CDR1 and CDR2: SGDLS, YYNGEE. The V gene end was trimmed by 3 bases and the J gene end by 0 bases; junction bases not matched to a gene: 2. The CDR3 sequence is CASSAGGASYNEQFF. Here the CDR3 DNA reads TGTGCCAGCAGCGCCGGGGGGGCCTCCTACAATGAGCAGTTCTTC.

The chain joins TRBV6-5 to TRBJ1-1; 7 nucleotides match TRBD1. This CDR3 has 13 amino acids. CDR1 and CDR2 from the germline V gene are MNHEY and SVGAGI. Trimming removed 5 bases from V and 6 bases from J; junction bases left unmatched: 6. CDR3 protein: CASSRHRGSEAFF. The CDR3 region has the DNA TGTGCCAGCAGTAGACACAGGGGTTCTGAAGCTTTCTTT.

The gene calls are TRBV5-6 and TRBJ2-5, with TRBD1 identical over 9 bases. Looked up from germline, CDR1 is SGHDT and CDR2 is YYEEEE. Trimming at V came to 0 bases and at J to 4 bases, leaving 7 bases not matched to a gene. This CDR3 has 16 residues. CDR3 nucleotide sequence: TGTGCCAGCAGCTTGGGGGGGACAGGGCGCGGAGAGACCCAGTACTTC. Translating it yields CASSLGGTGRGETQYF.

The rearrangement uses TRBV5-4 and TRBJ2-1, with 9 bases aligning to TRBD2. Losses at the gene ends were 5 bases for V and 8 bases for J; bases not matched to a gene: 8. The V gene's germline CDR1 is SGHNT and CDR2 YYREEE (reference sequence). The CDR3 extends over 14 amino acids. CDR3 protein: CASREGLAGDEQFF. As DNA, the CDR3 is TGTGCCAGCAGAGAGGGACTAGCCGGCGATGAGCAGTTCTTC.

J is TRBJ2-1 and V is TRBV16, with D unresolved. The V gene's germline CDR1 is KGHSY and CDR2 FQNENV. The CDR3 loop spans 14 amino acids. Trimming took off 0 bases at V and 5 bases at J, with 8 bases between the two ends. The CDR3 sequence: CASSQSAGHNEQFF. For the CDR3, the DNA is TGTGCCAGCAGCCAATCGGCAGGTCACAATGAGCAGTTCTTC.

This sequence joins TRBV3-1 (or the pseudogene TRBV3-2) and TRBJ2-7; TRBD2 might be the D (6 bases). The CDR3 spans 15 residues. The V and J ends lost 4 bases and 7 bases respectively, with 20 bases between them. Germline-derived CDR1 and CDR2 are LGHDT and YNNKEL (reference sequence). This CDR3 is CASSPEARRAGEQYF. CDR3 nucleotides: TGTGCCAGCAGCCCCGAAGCTAGACGCGCGGGGGAGCAGTACTTC.

This clone was counted only a few times. The V gene is TRBV3-1 (or the pseudogene TRBV3-2), the J gene TRBJ1-1, with D possibly TRBD1 on 5 matching bases. The CDR3 totals 15 residues. V lost 3 bases to trimming and J lost 4 bases, with 15 bases between them. From germline, CDR1 is LGHDT and CDR2 YNNKEL (reference sequence). In DNA form, the CDR3 reads TGTGCCAGCAGCCACGGGGGAATGTCGAGCACTGAAGCTTTCTTT. This gives the protein CASSHGGMSSTEAFF.

The sample holds a few counts of this clone. DNA of the CDR3: TGTGCCAGCAGAGCCCCCGGGAGGACTGAAGCTTTCTTT. Amino acids: CASRAPGRTEAFF. The gene calls are TRBV9 and TRBJ1-1, with D hard to call. The CDR3 spans 13 residues. The V gene lost 5 bases and the J gene lost 5 bases, with 13 bases spanning the gap. Germline CDR1 and CDR2: SGDLS and YYNGEE.

The chain couples TRBV7-2 to TRBJ2-1, with 8 bases that match TRBD1. The CDR3 covers 15 residues. Germline V gene sequence: CDR1 SGHTA, CDR2 FQGNSA. V lost 5 bases and J lost 0; bases outside the gene matches: 3. This CDR3 reads CASSPGQGSYNEQFF. CDR3 sequence (DNA): TGTGCCAGCAGCCCTGGACAGGGCTCCTACAATGAGCAGTTCTTC.

The gene calls are TRBV3-1 (or the pseudogene TRBV3-2) and TRBJ2-7, with D possibly TRBD1 on 5 matching bases. With 0 bases removed from V and 1 base from J, the gap between germline ends came to 13 bases. The CDR3 is made up of 16 amino acids. Germline values: CDR1 LGHDT, CDR2 YNNKEL (reference sequence). Here the CDR3 DNA reads TGTGCCAGCAGCCAAGATGGGGCGGTGCCTTCCTACGAGCAGTACTTC. Translated, it gives CASSQDGAVPSYEQYF.

V is TRBV25-1 and J is TRBJ1-4; D is unclear. The CDR3 is 12 amino acids. With 3 bases removed from V and 8 bases from J, the gap between germline ends came to 7 bases. The germline V gene encodes CDR1 MGHDK and CDR2 SYGVNS. DNA for the CDR3: TGTGCCAGCAGTGAGGTCAGGGAAAAACTGTTTTTT. It codes for CASSEVREKLFF.

The V call is TRBV6-5, the J call TRBJ2-1; D might be TRBD2 (6 bases). The CDR3 sequence is 15 residues long. Trimming left V 6 bases short and J 0 bases short, with 12 bases between. Germline loops: CDR1 MNHEY, CDR2 SVGAGI. CDR3 coding DNA: TGTGCCAGCAGGACTAGGGATAACTCCTACAATGAGCAGTTCTTC. This translates into CASRTRDNSYNEQFF.